This TCR beta chain originates from a study of T cell responses to AZD1222 COVID-19 vaccine. V dropped 1 base and J dropped 5 bases, with 18 bases sitting between them. The CDR3 is 17 residues long. Germline V lookup: CDR1 LGHDT, CDR2 YNNKEL (reference sequence). Produced via immunoSEQ multiplex PCR; TCRdb's table is partial and in-frame only. The repertoire has 120,000 to 150,000 clones, around 93% of them found once; the top ten carry around 2.8%. The clonotype comes from an adult in good health. Here the sequenced sample was peripheral blood, taken on day 0 of AZD1222 vaccination. The rearrangement uses TRBV3-1 (or the pseudogene TRBV3-2) and TRBJ1-5, with TRBD1 as a possible D gene (6 bases). CDR3 nucleotides: TGTGCCAGCAGCCAAGGGTGGGGGCCACAAATAGATCAGCCCCAGCATTTT. This gives the protein CASSQGWGPQIDQPQHF.